This TCR beta chain was identified during a study of post-analysis software for immune sequencing data. Notes on the study in general: The five TRBV segments detected at higher frequency in patients than in controls included TRBV5-6, TRBV5-1 and TRBV20-1.

Details on this clonotype: Its target is unknown.

Sequencing libraries made from TCR beta cDNA carried unique molecular identifiers. Using its own MiXCR run on the PCR reads, TCRdb lists one record per CDR3 protein. The sample lists more than 500,000 distinct CDR3 sequences, 34% occurring once. The CDR3 spans 13 residues. V was trimmed by 7 bases and J by 9 bases, leaving 18 bases between them. CDR1 and CDR2 (germline): LNHDA, SQIVND (reference sequence). Sequencing was performed on blood. V is TRBV19 and J is TRBJ1-2; D gene unclear. The TCR sequence derives from a girl aged 2-17 years with multiple sclerosis. The CDR3 loop is CASTEGGRRSYTF. The CDR3 DNA follows: TGTGCCAGTACCGAGGGAGGGAGGAGAAGCTACACCTTC.